The 10 T cell receptor beta chains below were found in one sample sequenced in a study of cytotoxic CD8 clonotypes in ibrutinib-treated CLL. Here immunoSEQ multiplex PCR was the method, and the copy in TCRdb shows in-frame clones only, minus some. The sample has some 300,000 clones, around four fifths seen once. Source: PBMCs, taken before ibrutinib treatment. Receptor source: a human donor with chronic lymphocytic leukemia.

This sequence joins TRBV20-1 and TRBJ2-2, with D unclear. The germline CDR1 and CDR2 sequences are DFQATT and SNEGSKA (reference sequence). The CDR3 contains 11 residues. The CDR3 region is CGFRFSGELFF. CDR3 bases: TGCGGATTCCGATTCTCCGGGGAGCTGTTTTTT.

This chain connects TRBV4-2 to TRBJ2-6; weak D call: TRBD1 (5 bases). With 3 bases removed from V and 1 base from J, the gap between germline ends came to 16 bases. Germline CDR1 reads LGHNA; CDR2 reads YNFKEQ. The CDR3 is made up of 18 amino acids. The CDR3 spells CASSQPQGLGSGANVLTF. CDR3 nucleotide sequence: TGTGCCAGCAGCCAGCCTCAGGGTTTGGGATCTGGGGCCAACGTCCTGACTTTC.

This chain joins TRBV4-3 and TRBJ2-3; D perhaps matches TRBD2 (6 bases). Germline V CDR1 and CDR2: LGHNA, YSLEER. CDR3 size: 15 residues. With 1 base removed from V and 5 bases from J, the gap between germline ends came to 13 bases. CDR3 sequence (DNA): TGCGCCAGCAGCCAAGGGAGGGGCGCAGGAGATACGCAGTATTTT. Its translation: CASSQGRGAGDTQYF.

This clone was counted between two and nine times. This rearrangement joins TRBV7-3 to TRBJ2-3; D unclear. CDR3 size: 14 residues. Trimming shortened V by 6 bases and J by 2 bases, and 12 bases separated the two germline ends. Germline lookup yields CDR1 SGHTA and CDR2 FQGTGA. The DNA of the CDR3 is TGTGCCAGCAGGCCCGCGGCGGTCACAGATACGCAGTATTTT. As protein: CASRPAAVTDTQYF.

The chain carries TRBV6-5 and TRBJ2-2; D unclear. V dropped 3 bases and J dropped 6 bases, with 8 bases sitting between them. CDR1 and CDR2 (germline): MNHEY, SVGAGI. The CDR3 is 13 amino acids. This CDR3 reads CASSYRNAGELFF. The DNA for the CDR3 is TGTGCCAGCAGTTATCGTAACGCCGGGGAGCTGTTTTTT.

The chain combines TRBV10-1 with TRBJ2-2, with 12 bases identical to TRBD2. Germline-derived CDR1 and CDR2 are WNHNN and SYGVQD (reference sequence). With V trimmed by 6 bases and J by 0 bases, 5 bases remained unmatched. The CDR3 is made up of 17 amino acids. CDR3 coding DNA: TGCGCCAGCAGACAGGGACTAGCGGGTGCGAACACCGGGGAGCTGTTTTTT. It codes for CASRQGLAGANTGELFF.

The gene calls are TRBV19 and TRBJ1-5, with a weak D call TRBD1 (5 bases). The V end lost 9 bases, the J end lost 4 bases, and 16 bases lay between the germline ends. The CDR3 extends over 14 amino acids. Germline values: CDR1 LNHDA, CDR2 SQIVND (reference sequence). Written as DNA, the CDR3 is TGTGCCAGCTGGGGACTTATGACGAATCAGCCCCAGCATTTT. The encoded protein is CASWGLMTNQPQHF.

V is TRBV9 and J is TRBJ1-1; 7 nucleotides line up with TRBD1. CDR3 length equals 14 residues. Germline V CDR1 and CDR2: SGDLS, YYNGEE. Unmatched junction bases numbered 4, after V lost 4 bases and J lost 1 base. The CDR3 DNA reads as TGTGCCAGCAGCACCCAGGGGGGGAACACTGAAGCTTTCTTT. This encodes CASSTQGGNTEAFF. Filled out from reference TRBV9 and TRBJ1-1, the complete variable domain reads DSGVTQTPKHLITATGQRVTLRCSPRSGDLSVYWYQQSLDQGLQFLIQYYNGEERAKGNILERFSAQQFPDLHSELNLSSLELGDSALYFCASSTQGGNTEAFFGQGTRLTVV.

This chain links TRBV2 with TRBJ2-1; 9 nucleotides align to TRBD1. This CDR3 contains 15 residues. J lost 2 bases, V lost 6 bases, and 5 bases had no gene match. Germline V gene data show CDR1 as SNHLY and CDR2 as FYNNEI. CDR3 amino acids: CASRGDRATYNEQFF. Written as DNA, the CDR3 is TGTGCCAGCAGGGGGGACAGGGCCACCTACAATGAGCAGTTCTTC. The full variable domain, rest sourced from reference TRBV2 and TRBJ2-1, is EPEVTQTPSHQVTQMGQEVILRCVPISNHLYFYWYRQILGQKVEFLVSFYNNEISEKSEIFDDQFSVERPDGSNFTLKIRSTKLEDSAMYFCASRGDRATYNEQFFGPGTRLTVL.

In nucleotides, the CDR3 is TGTGCCAGCAGTTACTTCCCAGGCTACAAAAACATTCAGTACTTC. Translation gives CASSYFPGYKNIQYF. This chain links TRBV6-5 with TRBJ2-4, with D hard to call. The CDR3 totals 15 residues. Germline V gives CDR1 MNHEY, CDR2 SVGAGI. Trimming took off 1 base at V and 3 bases at J, with 10 bases between the two ends.